This TCR beta chain was captured by sequencing in a study of blood T cell repertoires in COVID-19. Repertoires were generated with immunoSEQ multiplex PCR, while TCRdb's copy carries only in-frame clones and drops some. This repertoire shows roughly 120,000 clones, roughly 80% found once; its top ten account for more than 15%. This CDR3 region has 14 residues. Germline V lookup: CDR1 LNHDA, CDR2 SQIVND (reference sequence). V gave up 10 bases and J gave up 2 bases; unmatched junction bases: 9. Sequences were obtained from peripheral blood. This TCR came from a woman in her fifties or sixties with acute or convalescent COVID-19. The chain carries TRBV19 and TRBJ1-2; 8 bases match TRBD1. CDR3 sequence reads: CATSGQVSNYGYTF. The DNA of the CDR3 is TGTGCCACCTCGGGACAGGTCTCCAACTATGGCTACACCTTC.